Following are 26 T cell receptor beta chains from one sample sequenced in a study of Graves' ophthalmopathy and Graves' hyperthyroidism (dated by TCRdb to the late 2010s). The instrument was an Illumina HiSeq 2000. For repertoire sequencing, the TCR beta CDR3 regions were amplified from RNA transcripts. HTBI primers and the Qiagen OneStep RT-PCR kit were used in a first-round RT-PCR, which was followed by a second-round multiplex PCR, size selection and purification. TCRdb took the public reads, trimmed them with fastp at Q25, ran MiXCR for clone calling and kept in-frame beta chains. Here each entry gathers all rows of one CDR3 protein and keeps the most common genes and DNA. The sample table contains roughly 1.1 million distinct CDR3 sequences; only one count was recorded for approximately 35% of them. The top ten clones comprise roughly 11% of the sample. The sample taken for sequencing was peripheral blood or thyroid tissue (not recorded which). The receptors shown here come from an adult man with Graves' hyperthyroidism.

To note about this clonotype: A much larger clone sits a single nucleotide away, making a read error possible. J is TRBJ1-3 and V is TRBV12-3 or TRBV12-4; D possibly corresponds to TRBD1 (6 bases). The CDR3 has 12 residues. The chain's CDR3 is CAGSLGDIGEYF. In DNA, the CDR3 is TGTGCCGGCAGTTTAGGGGACATCGGCGAATATTTT.

This clonotype was found many times. A read error may account for a junction end that differs from germline. The chain recombines TRBV29-1 with TRBJ2-7; 10 bases line up with TRBD2. The CDR3 covers 11 residues. The germline gives CDR1 SQVTM, CDR2 ANQGSEA. CDR3 nucleotides: TGCAGCGTTGTTCTAGCGGGGGTCTGGGACTTC. Translated: CSVVLAGVWDF.

This clonotype has a count of ten or more. V gene TRBV5-1 combines with J gene TRBJ2-7; TRBD1 matches 8 bases. CDR1 and CDR2 (germline): SGHRS, YFSETQ. CDR3 length: 13 amino acids. V lost 7 bases, J lost 5 bases, and 8 bases stayed unmatched. The CDR3 DNA is TGCGCCAGCGCTAGACAGGGGTCCCACGAGCAGTACTTC. This encodes CASARQGSHEQYF.

The CDR3 DNA reads as TGTGCCAGCAGTGAAGTGTCGGGAACCCTGGGGGACGGGACCCAGTACTTC. This codes for CASSEVSGTLGDGTQYF. V and J are TRBV25-1 and TRBJ2-5; D could derive from TRBD1 or TRBD2 (5 bases each). The CDR3 contains 17 residues. V was shortened by 2 bases and J by 7 bases, with 23 bases between the two germline ends. Germline CDR1 MGHDK, CDR2 SYGVNS.

V and J are TRBV19 and TRBJ1-1, with 11 bases that match TRBD1. This CDR3 is built from 14 residues. CDR1 and CDR2 from the germline V gene are LNHDA and SQIVND (reference sequence). Trimming cost V 5 bases and J 6 bases; bases outside gene matches: 5. The DNA for the CDR3 is TGTGCCAGTAGTGTCGGACAGGGGGCCCCTGAAGCTTTCTTT. It specifies CASSVGQGAPEAFF.

This clonotype was picked up many times. J is TRBJ1-6 and V is TRBV10-2, with D hard to call. The CDR3 runs 13 residues. Trimming stripped 3 bases from V and 11 bases from J, with 11 bases between. Germline values: CDR1 WSHSY, CDR2 SAAADI. In nucleotides, the CDR3 is TGCGCCAGCAGTGACCCTCAGACTCCACCCCTCCACTTT. Translation gives CASSDPQTPPLHF.

This rearrangement joins TRBV15 to TRBJ1-2; D remains unclear. The length of the CDR3 is 10 residues. The V and J ends lost 6 bases and 7 bases respectively, with 6 bases between them. Germline V lookup: CDR1 LNHNV, CDR2 YYDKDF (reference sequence). The CDR3 is CATRVAGYTF. CDR3 bases: TGTGCCACCAGGGTGGCTGGCTACACCTTC.

This rearrangement joins TRBV10-2 to TRBJ2-2, with 10 nucleotides matching TRBD2. Germline values: CDR1 WSHSY, CDR2 SAAADI. V lost 3 bases, J lost 6 bases, and 7 bases stayed unmatched. CDR3 length: 16 residues. The CDR3: CASSDLAGEEAGELFF. CDR3 DNA sequence: TGCGCCAGCAGTGATCTAGCGGGGGAAGAGGCCGGGGAGCTGTTTTTT.

This clonotype showed up many times. This chain connects TRBV29-1 to TRBJ1-5, with D tentatively TRBD1 (5 bases). Germline assignment: CDR1 SQVTM and CDR2 ANQGSEA. The CDR3 length is 13 residues. The V end was cut by 5 bases, the J end by 5 bases, with 13 bases between. CDR3 bases: TGCAGCGTTATCTGGGGGATCGATCAGCCCCAGCATTTT. Protein product: CSVIWGIDQPQHF.

This clonotype was counted many times. V and J are TRBV7-9 and TRBJ2-7; the D is unclear. In germline, CDR1 is SEHNR, CDR2 FQNEAQ (reference sequence). The ends were cut back, 3 bases at V and 6 bases at J, with 15 bases in the middle. The CDR3 length is 14 residues. CDR3 amino acids: CASSLLLPKGEQYF. CDR3 coding DNA: TGTGCCAGCAGCTTGTTGTTACCGAAAGGCGAGCAGTACTTC.

This rearrangement joins TRBV29-1 to TRBJ1-2; no reliable D call. This CDR3 is 15 amino acids long. Germline CDR1 SQVTM, CDR2 ANQGSEA. With 6 bases removed from V and 3 bases from J, the gap between germline ends came to 20 bases. CDR3 nucleotides: TGCAGCGTGGACGTACGGGAGTCGTCGGACTATGGCTACACCTTC. Encoded protein: CSVDVRESSDYGYTF.

The rearrangement uses TRBV12-3 or TRBV12-4 and TRBJ2-3, with D possibly TRBD1 on 5 matching bases. The CDR3 runs 17 residues. CDR3 DNA: TGTGCTAGTGGTTTGCCCCCCGAGGCCCAGGGTACAGATACGCAGTATTTT. Translating gives CASGLPPEAQGTDTQYF.

The chain employs TRBV20-1 and TRBJ1-4; maybe TRBD1 (5 bases). The CDR3 is 14 amino acids. The germline V gene has CDR1 DFQATT and CDR2 SNEGSKA (reference sequence). The CDR3 DNA is TGCCCCGAGGGTGATTACAGGTTTAATGAAAAACTGTTTTTT. The encoded protein is CPEGDYRFNEKLFF.

This clonotype has at least ten counts. The V gene is TRBV15, the J gene TRBJ2-6; D gene ambiguous. Germline CDR1 LNHNV, CDR2 YYDKDF (reference sequence). CDR3 size: 13 residues. V shed 5 bases and J shed 2 bases, with 4 bases lying between them. In DNA, the CDR3 is TGTGCCACCAGCGGAACTGGGGCCAACGTCCTGACTTTC. It encodes CATSGTGANVLTF.

The chain employs TRBV4-1 and TRBJ1-2; 8 bases agree with TRBD1. The CDR3 length is 15 residues. With V trimmed by 4 bases and J by 8 bases, 12 bases remained unmatched. CDR1 and CDR2 from the germline V gene are MGHRA and YSYEKL. CDR3 nucleotide sequence: TGCGCCAGCAGCCGCCTATGGACAGGGTTTGCCGGCTACACCTTC. Translation gives CASSRLWTGFAGYTF.

In this sample, this clonotype turned up a few times. The genes are TRBV5-4 and TRBJ2-7, with TRBD2 matching over 13 bases. V shed 4 bases and J 6 bases; nucleotides not matched to a gene: 10. Germline lookup yields CDR1 SGHNT and CDR2 YYREEE (reference sequence). The length of the CDR3 is 16 residues. Here the CDR3 reads CASSRTSGGPPGEQYF. CDR3 nucleotide sequence: TGTGCCAGCAGCAGGACTAGCGGGGGACCTCCGGGCGAGCAGTACTTC.

The chain links TRBV12-3 or TRBV12-4 to TRBJ2-5; perhaps TRBD2 as D (6 bases). The CDR3 is made up of 17 amino acids. V lost 2 bases and J 1 base, leaving 17 bases between the germline ends. The CDR3 here is CASSLRMGGRIQETQYF. CDR3 bases: TGTGCCAGCAGTTTAAGGATGGGAGGCAGAATCCAAGAGACCCAGTACTTC.

A few counts support this clonotype. This chain links TRBV7-6 with TRBJ2-2; D may be TRBD2 (6 bases). The CDR3 consists of 15 residues. Germline V CDR1 and CDR2: SGHVS, FNYEAQ. V lost 5 bases to trimming and J lost 5 bases, with 15 bases between them. DNA of the CDR3: TGTGCCAGCAGCGAGACACCCGGAGGGACCGGGGAGCTGTTTTTT. Translating gives CASSETPGGTGELFF.

This chain joins TRBV2 and TRBJ2-7, with D uncertain. Trimming removed 8 bases at V and 2 bases at J, with 7 bases between. The CDR3 contains 11 residues. The germline V gene encodes CDR1 SNHLY and CDR2 FYNNEI. The CDR3 DNA reads TGTGCCAGCTATGGGACCTACGAGCAGTACTTC. Protein product: CASYGTYEQYF.

This clonotype was counted ten times or more. The gene calls are TRBV19 and TRBJ1-2; TRBD1 matches 9 bases. This CDR3 comprises 16 residues. V shed 7 bases and J 4 bases; nucleotides not matched to a gene: 13. Per germline, CDR1 LNHDA and CDR2 SQIVND (reference sequence). This chain's CDR3 is CASIPGRDRVSYGYTF. In nucleotides, the CDR3 is TGTGCCAGTATCCCGGGCCGGGACAGGGTTTCCTATGGCTACACCTTC.

This chain links TRBV12-3 or TRBV12-4 with TRBJ1-2; no reliable D call. The germline V and J ends were trimmed by 5 bases and 6 bases, with 13 bases remaining between them. There are 13 residues in the CDR3. The DNA for the CDR3 is TGTGCCAGCAGTGGGCGGGGTTGGGATGGCTACACCTTC. This encodes CASSGRGWDGYTF.

Many counts were recorded for this clonotype. The chain joins TRBV19 to TRBJ1-5, with 8 nucleotides matching TRBD1. Trimming removed 6 bases from V and 1 base from J; junction bases left unmatched: 8. CDR1 LNHDA and CDR2 SQIVND come from the germline V gene (reference sequence). The CDR3 extends over 16 amino acids. This chain's CDR3 is CASSAGDRPSNQPQHF. The CDR3 DNA follows: TGTGCCAGTAGCGCTGGGGACAGGCCCAGCAATCAGCCCCAGCATTTT.

There are many counts of this clonotype. This chain uses TRBV7-9 with TRBJ2-7; D is undetermined. Trimming pared 5 bases from V and 5 bases from J, leaving 13 bases between. This CDR3 has 13 residues. Germline V gives CDR1 SEHNR, CDR2 FQNEAQ (reference sequence). The CDR3 here is CASSPSLPHEQYF. The CDR3 nucleotides are TGTGCCAGCAGCCCGTCCCTTCCCCACGAGCAGTACTTC.

In this sample, this clonotype turned up many times. The gene calls are TRBV29-1 and TRBJ2-5; D gene ambiguous. CDR3 length: 14 amino acids. Germline V gene sequence: CDR1 SQVTM, CDR2 ANQGSEA. V shed 7 bases and J shed 5 bases, with 20 bases lying between them. The CDR3: CSAPTTGFWETQYF. The CDR3 nucleotides are TGCAGCGCCCCCACGACCGGATTCTGGGAGACCCAGTACTTC.

Concerning this clonotype: A much larger clone sits a single nucleotide away, making a read error possible. J is TRBJ1-6 and V is TRBV20-1; a possible D gene is TRBD1 (5 bases). This CDR3 has 15 residues. Germline V gives CDR1 DFQATT, CDR2 SNEGSKA (reference sequence). CDR3 bases: TGCAGTGCTGGAGATTTAGGGGTTCCCAATTCACCCCTCCACTTT. This codes for CSAGDLGVPNSPLHF.

This clonotype was counted a few times. The V gene is TRBV19, the J gene TRBJ1-2, with D perhaps matching TRBD1 (5 bases). The V gene lost 8 bases and the J gene lost 7 bases, with 11 bases spanning the gap. This CDR3 contains 11 residues. Germline V gene lookup returns CDR1 LNHDA and CDR2 SQIVND (reference sequence). CDR3 DNA: TGTGCCAGTGGCCCAGGGTCTGGCTACACCTTC. Protein: CASGPGSGYTF.